The T cell receptor (beta chain) under discussion was sequenced for a study of CD8 T cells in ankylosing spondylitis. Using quantitative 5'-RACE with molecular barcodes, the authors made TCR beta libraries. In TCRdb, the 5' RACE reads were re-called with MiXCR into one record per CDR3 protein. The sample holds roughly 700,000 distinct CDR3 sequences, 15% to 20% seen once. The CDR3 is 14 residues long. Trimming removed 0 bases at V and 3 bases at J, with 10 bases between. In germline, CDR1 is SGHRS, CDR2 YFSETQ. General observations from the study: One TCR beta motif, made up of roughly 8 highly homologous variants, appeared characteristic of ankylosing spondylitis blood. The clones that were linked to disease were reported to be significantly enriched in matched synovial fluid samples from ankylosing spondylitis patients.

This clonotype has a handful of counts. Its antigen is unidentified. The sequence was collected from a male donor with ankylosing spondylitis. Sequencing was done on a sample of blood, either unsorted or a sorted T cell fraction (not recorded which). J is TRBJ2-7 and V is TRBV5-1; D may be TRBD2 (5 bases). The CDR3 loop is CASSLEAGFYEQYF. The CDR3 region has the DNA TGCGCCAGCAGCTTGGAGGCGGGCTTCTACGAGCAGTACTTC.